In this sample, the clone carrying this TCR beta chain turned up once. The antigen remains unidentified. The PCR was carried out with 60 Vbeta primers and 13 Jbeta primers. Profiling relied on immunoSEQ multiplex PCR, and the TCRdb table lists in-frame clones only, not all of them. The table includes 95,000 to 150,000 clones, roughly 78% detected once. The data derive from a study of cytomegalovirus exposure and HLA in healthy donors. Findings and caveats of the study: Reported results showed that the classifier diagnosed cytomegalovirus status with high specificity and sensitivity.

Between the trimmed V and J ends, which lost 1 base and 5 bases, there was a span of 17 bases. Germline V gene lookup returns CDR1 LGHNA and CDR2 YSLEER. This CDR3 region has 16 residues. Sequences were obtained from PBMCs. The receptor was derived from a middle-aged woman in good health and CMV-seronegative. The J gene is TRBJ1-1, the V gene TRBV4-3; D unresolved. This CDR3 is CASSQGLKTLETEAFF. The CDR3 DNA follows: TGCGCCAGCAGCCAAGGACTCAAAACACTGGAGACTGAAGCTTTCTTT.